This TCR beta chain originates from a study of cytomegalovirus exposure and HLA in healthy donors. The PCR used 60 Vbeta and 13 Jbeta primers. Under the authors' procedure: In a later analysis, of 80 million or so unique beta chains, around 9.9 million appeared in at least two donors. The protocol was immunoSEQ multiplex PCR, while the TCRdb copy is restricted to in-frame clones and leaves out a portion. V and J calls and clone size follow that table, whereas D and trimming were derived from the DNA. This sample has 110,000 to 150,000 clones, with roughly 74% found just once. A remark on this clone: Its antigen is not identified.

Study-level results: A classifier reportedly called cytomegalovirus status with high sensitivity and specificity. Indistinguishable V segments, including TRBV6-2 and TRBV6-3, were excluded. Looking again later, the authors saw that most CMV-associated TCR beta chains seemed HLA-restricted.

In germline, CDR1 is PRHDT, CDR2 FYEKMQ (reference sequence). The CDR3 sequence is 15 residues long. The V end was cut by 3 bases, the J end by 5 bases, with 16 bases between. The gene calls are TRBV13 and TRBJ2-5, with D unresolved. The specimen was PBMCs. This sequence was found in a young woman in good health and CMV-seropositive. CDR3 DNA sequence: TGTGCCAGCAGCTTGTACACACTCCAGAGGGAGACCCAGTACTTC. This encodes CASSLYTLQRETQYF.